This TCR beta chain appears in the sequencing data of a study of T cell changes during pregnancy in multiple sclerosis. The V gene's germline CDR1 is SGDLS and CDR2 YYNGEE. This CDR3 spans 14 amino acids. V was pared by 2 bases and J by 3 bases, with 12 bases between. Profiling relied on immunoSEQ multiplex PCR, and the TCRdb table lists in-frame clones only, not all of them. The sample contains 100,000 or so clones, around nine tenths of which appear only once. Sequencing was performed on peripheral blood, taken in the second trimester of pregnancy. The chain recombines TRBV9 with TRBJ2-7, with D perhaps TRBD1 (6 bases). This TCR came from a female donor with multiple sclerosis, enrolled in a pregnancy study. The CDR3 loop is CASSVESRGYEQYF. The CDR3 coding sequence is TGTGCCAGCAGCGTCGAGTCCAGGGGCTACGAGCAGTACTTC.